A selection of T cell receptor beta chains follows, all from one sample in a study of human T cells and chemical hapten exposure. Using its own MiXCR run on the RACE reads, TCRdb lists one record per CDR3 protein. The data contain 35,000 to 45,000 distinct CDR3 sequences, about an eighth of them singletons. The sequences come from whole blood, collected in connection with sensitization to the hapten diphenylcyclopropenone (DPC). The receptors here all came from a woman aged 40 to 50 with alopecia areata. Some clones in this sample may be carry-over from other donors' samples. Each CDR3 is given with its conserved first and last residue. The D gene is left open where the match is weak. Expanded clones get a size class; other rows say once, few or many, or leave the size out.

CDR3aa: CASLSLETQYF
CDR3nt: TGTGCCAGCCTCAGTTTGGAGACCCAGTACTTC
d_gene: NA
j_gene: TRBJ2-5
abundance: many
v_gene: TRBV28

CDR3aa: CSVHKGRDTEAFF
CDR3nt: TGCAGCGTCCATAAAGGCAGGGACACTGAAGCTTTCTTT
d_gene: NA
j_gene: TRBJ1-1
abundance: NA
v_gene: TRBV29-1

CDR3aa: CASSPSVSGANVLTF
CDR3nt: TGTGCCAGCTCACCATCCGTGTCTGGGGCCAACGTCCTGACTTTC
d_gene: NA
j_gene: TRBJ2-6
abundance: many
v_gene: TRBV18

CDR3aa: CASSPSSGGGDTQYF
CDR3nt: TGCGCCAGCAGCCCTTCTAGCGGGGGCGGAGATACGCAGTATTTT
d_gene: TRBD2
j_gene: TRBJ2-3
abundance: NA
v_gene: TRBV5-1

CDR3aa: CASSLRRLVETQYF
CDR3nt: TGTGCCAGCAGTTTGAGGCGGCTGGTGGAGACCCAGTACTTC
d_gene: NA
j_gene: TRBJ2-5
abundance: few
v_gene: TRBV27

CDR3aa: CSVRLAGGEQYF
CDR3nt: TGCAGCGTTCGGCTAGCGGGAGGAGAGCAGTACTTC
d_gene: TRBD2
j_gene: TRBJ2-7
abundance: few
v_gene: TRBV29-1

CDR3aa: CASSLLGSNTEAFF
CDR3nt: TGTGCCAGCAGTTTACTTGGGTCGAACACTGAAGCTTTCTTT
d_gene: NA
j_gene: TRBJ1-1
abundance: few
v_gene: TRBV12-3/TRBV12-4

CDR3aa: CASTKGGSGFFSGNTIYF
CDR3nt: TGTGCCAGCACCAAAGGGGGGTCAGGATTTTTCTCTGGAAACACCATATATTTT
d_gene: NA
j_gene: TRBJ1-3
abundance: many
v_gene: TRBV7-8

CDR3aa: CASSFPYDRPSYNEQFF
CDR3nt: TGTGCCAGCAGTTTCCCCTATGACAGACCTTCCTACAATGAGCAGTTCTTC
d_gene: NA
j_gene: TRBJ2-1
abundance: NA
v_gene: TRBV28

CDR3aa: CASSLGGSGRAAFF
CDR3nt: TGTGCCAGCAGTTTGGGGGGTAGCGGGAGGGCCGCATTCTTC
d_gene: TRBD2
j_gene: TRBJ2-1
abundance: NA
v_gene: TRBV28

CDR3aa: CSVLGQVNTGELFF
CDR3nt: TGCAGCGTTCTCGGACAAGTCAACACCGGGGAGCTGTTTTTT
d_gene: NA
j_gene: TRBJ2-2
abundance: few
v_gene: TRBV29-1

CDR3aa: CASSDMGESYEQYF
CDR3nt: TGTGCCAGCAGCGATATGGGGGAAAGTTACGAGCAGTACTTC
d_gene: NA
j_gene: TRBJ2-7
abundance: few
v_gene: TRBV7-6

CDR3aa: CATCEGGNQPQHF
CDR3nt: TGTGCCACGTGCGAGGGGGGCAATCAGCCCCAGCATTTT
d_gene: NA
j_gene: TRBJ1-5
abundance: medium-sized
v_gene: TRBV19

CDR3aa: CSARERGRRFTEAFF
CDR3nt: TGCAGTGCTAGAGAGAGGGGACGGAGGTTCACTGAAGCTTTCTTT
d_gene: NA
j_gene: TRBJ1-1
abundance: few
v_gene: TRBV20-1

CDR3aa: CASGRRGGWMETQYF
CDR3nt: TGTGCCAGCGGGAGACGCGGCGGGTGGATGGAGACCCAGTACTTC
d_gene: NA
j_gene: TRBJ2-5
abundance: many
v_gene: TRBV28

CDR3aa: CASSSYRGRGNQPQHF
CDR3nt: TGTGCCAGCAGTTCTTACAGGGGGCGCGGAAATCAGCCCCAGCATTTT
d_gene: TRBD1
j_gene: TRBJ1-5
abundance: NA
v_gene: TRBV28

CDR3aa: CASRSQGGGTEAFF
CDR3nt: TGCGCCAGCAGGAGCCAGGGGGGAGGAACTGAAGCTTTCTTT
d_gene: TRBD1
j_gene: TRBJ1-1
abundance: NA
v_gene: TRBV10-2

CDR3aa: CASSLAQGPGYEQYF
CDR3nt: TGTGCCAGCAGTTTGGCTCAGGGACCAGGCTACGAGCAGTACTTC
d_gene: NA
j_gene: TRBJ2-7
abundance: few
v_gene: TRBV28

CDR3aa: CATSDPMPLTSYEQYF
CDR3nt: TGTGCCACCAGTGATCCGATGCCTCTTACTTCCTACGAGCAGTACTTC
d_gene: NA
j_gene: TRBJ2-7
abundance: many
v_gene: TRBV24-1

CDR3aa: CASSLDSFGDSPLHF
CDR3nt: TGTGCCAGCAGCCTGGACTCGTTTGGGGATTCACCCCTCCACTTT
d_gene: NA
j_gene: TRBJ1-6
abundance: many
v_gene: TRBV12-3/TRBV12-4

CDR3aa: CASSLFGRGPVGEQFF
CDR3nt: TGTGCCAGCAGCTTATTTGGCAGGGGGCCGGTTGGGGAGCAGTTCTTC
d_gene: TRBD1
j_gene: TRBJ2-1
abundance: few
v_gene: TRBV7-2

CDR3aa: CAISESVRVYEQYF
CDR3nt: TGTGCCATCAGTGAGTCTGTTCGAGTTTACGAGCAGTACTTC
d_gene: NA
j_gene: TRBJ2-7
abundance: many
v_gene: TRBV10-3

CDR3aa: CSVEEVTGRGYEQYF
CDR3nt: TGCAGCGTTGAAGAAGTTACAGGGCGTGGGTACGAGCAGTACTTC
d_gene: NA
j_gene: TRBJ2-7
abundance: many
v_gene: TRBV29-1

CDR3aa: CAILRDLSGETQYF
CDR3nt: TGTGCCATCCTACGGGACCTCTCAGGAGAGACCCAGTACTTC
d_gene: NA
j_gene: TRBJ2-5
abundance: few
v_gene: TRBV28

CDR3aa: CASSTEGGLSGELSF
CDR3nt: TGTGCCAGTAGTACCGAAGGGGGGCTGAGCGGGGAGCTGTCTTTT
d_gene: NA
j_gene: TRBJ2-2
abundance: NA
v_gene: TRBV19

CDR3aa: CASSPGRGEQFF
CDR3nt: TGCGCCAGCAGCCCAGGAAGGGGTGAGCAGTTCTTC
d_gene: NA
j_gene: TRBJ2-1
abundance: many
v_gene: TRBV5-1

CDR3aa: CASTSPLTEPQHF
CDR3nt: TGTGCCAGCACCTCCCCATTGACTGAGCCCCAGCATTTT
d_gene: NA
j_gene: TRBJ1-5
abundance: few
v_gene: TRBV28

CDR3aa: CASSPRPDAVVGQETQYF
CDR3nt: TGTGCCAGCAGCCCTCGACCAGACGCCGTAGTAGGGCAAGAGACCCAGTACTTC
d_gene: NA
j_gene: TRBJ2-5
abundance: many
v_gene: TRBV14

CDR3aa: CASSLAMGNQPQHF
CDR3nt: TGTGCCAGCAGCTTAGCAATGGGCAATCAGCCCCAGCATTTT
d_gene: NA
j_gene: TRBJ1-5
abundance: many
v_gene: TRBV7-8

CDR3aa: CATSDSPYEQYF
CDR3nt: TGCGCCACCAGCGACAGCCCCTACGAGCAGTACTTC
d_gene: NA
j_gene: TRBJ2-7
abundance: few
v_gene: TRBV10-1

CDR3aa: CASSQGEAIMYEQYF
CDR3nt: TGCGCCAGCAGCCAAGGGGAGGCAATAATGTACGAGCAGTACTTC
d_gene: NA
j_gene: TRBJ2-7
abundance: NA
v_gene: TRBV4-1

CDR3aa: CASSDTDRGYTEAFF
CDR3nt: TGTGCCAGTAGTGATACCGACAGGGGATACACTGAAGCTTTCTTT
d_gene: TRBD1
j_gene: TRBJ1-1
abundance: NA
v_gene: TRBV19

CDR3aa: CASSLVQGEKLFF
CDR3nt: TGTGCCAGCAGCTTGGTACAGGGTGAAAAACTGTTTTTT
d_gene: NA
j_gene: TRBJ1-4
abundance: medium-sized
v_gene: TRBV5-6

CDR3aa: CASSLDYPGQSSPLHF
CDR3nt: TGTGCCAGCAGCTTAGATTACCCGGGACAGAGCTCACCCCTCCACTTT
d_gene: TRBD1
j_gene: TRBJ1-6
abundance: few
v_gene: TRBV11-3